The 30 T cell receptor beta chains given below trace back to one sample, sequenced in a study of cytomegalovirus exposure and HLA in healthy donors (dated by TCRdb to 2016 to 2017). Library preparation used the immunoSEQ multiplex PCR assay. For the multiplex PCR, a mixture combining 60 forward primers for TCR Vbeta segments and 13 reverse primers for TCR Jbeta segments was used. As stored in TCRdb, this immuneACCESS dataset retains in-frame rearrangements with V and J assigned. A fraction of the clones does not appear; measured against another copy, unresolved V genes explain less than half of the discrepancy, and the remainder lacks a known reason. Present in this sample are about 43,000 clones, 51% of which were seen just once. Around 5.8% of the sample is taken by the ten largest. Sequencing input: PBMCs. The receptors were gathered from a man aged 60 to 69 in good health and CMV-seronegative.

The genes are TRBV7-9 and TRBJ1-1; D is ambiguous. The CDR3 is made up of 13 amino acids. CDR1 SEHNR and CDR2 FQNEAQ come from the germline V gene (reference sequence). V lost 6 bases, J lost 1 base, and 9 bases lay in between. CDR3 region: CASRVQQNTEAFF. In DNA, the CDR3 is TGTGCCAGCAGGGTACAGCAGAACACTGAAGCTTTCTTT.

J is TRBJ2-5 and V is TRBV10-3; 7 bases agree with TRBD1. Germline loops: CDR1 ENHRY, CDR2 SYGVKD. This CDR3 contains 14 residues. The V segment lost 4 bases and the J segment 2 bases; nucleotides outside the gene matches: 4. This CDR3 is CAISVGTEQETQYF. The DNA of the CDR3 is TGTGCCATCAGTGTAGGGACAGAACAAGAGACCCAGTACTTC.

V and J are TRBV25-1 and TRBJ2-3, with 16 bases fitting TRBD2. After removal of 0 bases from V and 11 bases from J, the junction contained 8 bases not matched to a gene. The germline V gene encodes CDR1 MGHDK and CDR2 SYGVNS. CDR3 size: 17 residues. The CDR3 protein is CASSEYNSGTSGRGQYF. CDR3 bases: TGTGCCAGCAGTGAATACAATTCGGGGACTAGCGGGAGGGGGCAGTATTTT.

This clone was picked up a small number of times. The chain recombines TRBV5-1 with TRBJ2-7; D is unresolved. V was shortened by 4 bases and J by 5 bases, with 13 bases between the two germline ends. This CDR3 has 13 amino acids. Germline values: CDR1 SGHRS, CDR2 YFSETQ. This CDR3 is CASSLSDRDEQYF. The DNA for the CDR3 is TGCGCCAGCAGCCTGTCGGATCGGGACGAGCAGTACTTC.

This rearrangement joins TRBV27 to TRBJ2-3; D might be TRBD2 (6 bases). V lost 5 bases to trimming and J lost 1 base, with 10 bases between them. Per germline, CDR1 MNHEY and CDR2 SMNVEV (reference sequence). This CDR3 region has 14 residues. The CDR3 nucleotides read TGTGCCAGCAGTCCCCGGAGGGGCACAGATACGCAGTATTTT. Its protein product is CASSPRRGTDTQYF.

J is TRBJ2-7 and V is TRBV7-7, with a tentative D call TRBD2 (6 bases). Germline V gene data show CDR1 as SSHAT and CDR2 as FNYEAQ (reference sequence). V dropped 1 base and J dropped 5 bases, with 12 bases sitting between them. The CDR3 runs 14 residues. CDR3 nucleotides: TGTGCCAGCAGCTTAGGCCCGCCGGGGGACGAGCAGTACTTC. Its protein product is CASSLGPPGDEQYF. Supplemented by reference TRBV7-7 and TRBJ2-7, the full variable domain reads GAGVSQSPRYKVTKRGQDVTLRCDPISSHATLYWYQQALGQGPEFLTYFNYEAQPDKSGLPSDRFSAERPEGSISTLTIQRTEQRDSAMYRCASSLGPPGDEQYFGPGTRLTVT.

V usage is TRBV25-1 and J usage is TRBJ2-7; 10 positions agree with TRBD1. The CDR3 has 13 residues. Trimming took 6 bases from V and 4 from J; bases not matched to a gene: 3. Germline V gives CDR1 MGHDK, CDR2 SYGVNS. CDR3 amino acids: CASRGQGIYEQYF. CDR3 DNA sequence: TGTGCCAGCAGGGGACAGGGGATTTACGAGCAGTACTTC.

This rearrangement joins TRBV9 to TRBJ2-7; the match to TRBD2 covers 7 bases. Per the germline V gene, CDR1 is SGDLS and CDR2 is YYNGEE. The V and J ends lost 2 bases and 2 bases, in that order; junction bases with no gene match: 7. The CDR3 loop spans 15 amino acids. The CDR3 sequence: CASSVGGRSTYEQYF. The CDR3 DNA follows: TGTGCCAGCAGCGTTGGCGGGAGATCCACCTACGAGCAGTACTTC.

This rearrangement joins TRBV15 to TRBJ1-1; D remains ambiguous. CDR1 LNHNV and CDR2 YYDKDF come from the germline V gene (reference sequence). This CDR3 has 14 residues. Trimming shortened V by 3 bases and J by 0 bases, and 8 bases separated the two germline ends. The CDR3 reads CATSREAMNTEAFF. The CDR3, as DNA: TGTGCCACCAGCAGGGAGGCCATGAACACTGAAGCTTTCTTT.

The rearrangement links TRBV7-6 to TRBJ2-5; D is ambiguous. The length of the CDR3 is 11 residues. Germline V CDR1 and CDR2: SGHVS, FNYEAQ. With 4 bases removed from V and 5 bases from J, the gap between germline ends came to 5 bases. CDR3 in DNA: TGTGCCAGCAGCTCCGAGGAGACCCAGTACTTC. Protein product: CASSSEETQYF.

The chain has TRBV11-2 and TRBJ1-4; a possible D gene is TRBD1 (6 bases). V lost 5 bases and J lost 8, with 15 bases in between. CDR1 SGHAT and CDR2 FQNNGV come from the germline V gene. The CDR3 extends over 14 amino acids. Here the CDR3 DNA reads TGTGCCAGCAGCCTCAGGGGAGTCGGGGAAAAACTGTTTTTT. Translation gives CASSLRGVGEKLFF.

The chain joins TRBV29-1 to TRBJ2-1; 11 positions match TRBD2. Trimming cost V 1 base and J 7 bases; bases outside gene matches: 9. The CDR3 spans 16 residues. Germline-derived CDR1 and CDR2 are SQVTM and ANQGSEA. The CDR3 reads CSVEGRLAGRTNEQFF. The CDR3 nucleotides read TGCAGCGTTGAAGGGAGACTAGCGGGGAGGACTAATGAGCAGTTCTTC.

This clone was observed once. The rearrangement links TRBV30 to TRBJ2-1; 8 nucleotides agree with TRBD2. V lost 5 bases to trimming and J lost 9 bases; unmatched junction nucleotides: 15. The CDR3 length is 15 residues. Germline V gene sequence: CDR1 GTSNPN, CDR2 SVGIG (reference sequence). CDR3 loop: CAWQYSGGGPGEQFF. The DNA of the CDR3 is TGTGCCTGGCAGTACAGCGGGGGTGGTCCGGGTGAGCAGTTCTTC.

This clone was observed a few times. The gene calls are TRBV30 and TRBJ2-7, with TRBD2 matching over 7 bases. The V and J ends lost 4 bases and 0 bases, in that order; junction bases with no gene match: 6. The CDR3 is 14 amino acids. Germline CDR1 reads GTSNPN; CDR2 reads SVGIG (reference sequence). CDR3 loop: CAWTRLAGSYEQYF. DNA for the CDR3: TGTGCCTGGACAAGACTAGCTGGCTCCTACGAGCAGTACTTC.

This chain connects TRBV20-1 to TRBJ2-7; D is undetermined. With 4 bases removed from V and 7 bases from J, the gap between germline ends came to 11 bases. The CDR3 is 11 amino acids. Germline lookup yields CDR1 DFQATT and CDR2 SNEGSKA (reference sequence). The CDR3 region has the DNA TGCAGTGCTACCCCCCTCGGGGAGCAGTACTTC. Protein sequence: CSATPLGEQYF.

The V call is TRBV5-6, the J call TRBJ1-5; D ambiguous. CDR1 is SGHDT, CDR2 YYEEEE, per germline. V was clipped by 0 bases and J by 9 bases, with 10 bases between them. This CDR3 has 13 residues. In DNA form, the CDR3 reads TGTGCCAGCAGCTTGGAAGTACGGGGGCCCCAGCATTTT. It specifies CASSLEVRGPQHF.

This clone was counted between two and nine times. The chain uses TRBV6-5 and TRBJ1-1; the D gene is possibly TRBD1 (6 bases). Germline CDR1 reads MNHEY; CDR2 reads SVGAGI. V was pared by 0 bases and J by 8 bases, with 10 bases between. This CDR3 is built from 13 residues. CDR3 bases: TGTGCCAGCAGTTACTCGGGAGGGGGGGAAGCTTTCTTT. Protein sequence: CASSYSGGGEAFF.

This clone showed up many times. The chain is built from TRBV25-1 and TRBJ2-1; D is undetermined. The V gene's germline CDR1 is MGHDK and CDR2 SYGVNS. The CDR3 sequence is 14 residues long. V lost 2 bases to trimming and J lost 8 bases, with 13 bases between them. DNA of the CDR3: TGTGCCAGCAGTGAAATCACAAGGCGGCATGAGCAGTTCTTC. Protein: CASSEITRRHEQFF.

This chain connects TRBV4-3 to TRBJ2-1; 9 bases fit TRBD2. Germline V CDR1 and CDR2: LGHNA, YSLEER. The CDR3 length is 16 residues. V lost 1 base and J lost 4; bases outside the gene matches: 5. The CDR3 spells CASSQVSGGNYNEQFF. CDR3 nucleotide sequence: TGCGCCAGCAGCCAAGTAAGCGGGGGGAATTACAATGAGCAGTTCTTC.

This clone showed up just a few times. One junction end disagrees with the germline gene, perhaps due to a read error. The chain recombines TRBV2 with TRBJ2-7, with 8 nucleotides matching TRBD1. There are 14 residues in the CDR3. Per germline, CDR1 SNHLY and CDR2 FYNNEI. DNA for the CDR3: TGTGCCAGCTGTGACAGGGGACGCTCCTACGAGCAGTACTTC. Translation: CASCDRGRSYEQYF.

J is TRBJ2-5 and V is TRBV6-5; no firm D call. The germline V and J ends were trimmed by 5 bases and 5 bases, with 12 bases remaining between them. The germline CDR1 and CDR2 sequences are MNHEY and SVGAGI. The CDR3 has 13 amino acids. As DNA, the CDR3 is TGTGCCAGCAGTCACCGAGCATTCGAGACCCAGTACTTC. This sequence encodes CASSHRAFETQYF.

V usage is TRBV30 and J usage is TRBJ2-7, with a possible D match to TRBD2 (6 bases). V was shortened by 0 bases and J by 2 bases, with 11 bases between the two germline ends. The CDR3 length is 14 residues. CDR1 and CDR2 (germline): GTSNPN, SVGIG (reference sequence). CDR3 DNA sequence: TGTGCCTGGAGTGTACCCCCGGGGGCCTACGAGCAGTACTTC. It codes for CAWSVPPGAYEQYF.

This chain links TRBV27 with TRBJ1-2; D unresolved. Germline V gene data show CDR1 as MNHEY and CDR2 as SMNVEV (reference sequence). V was trimmed by 3 bases and J by 7 bases, leaving 9 bases between them. The CDR3 has 12 residues. CDR3 in DNA: TGTGCCAGCAGTTTTTATGGAGGTGGCTACACCTTC. Protein product: CASSFYGGGYTF.

This rearrangement joins TRBV19 to TRBJ1-2; 9 bases align to TRBD1. Per germline, CDR1 LNHDA and CDR2 SQIVND (reference sequence). Germline trimming cut 5 bases from V and 7 bases from J; bases unmatched to any gene: 8. The CDR3 covers 14 residues. The CDR3 DNA follows: TGTGCCAGTAGTTCCGCTACAGGGGGCGGTGGCTACACCTTC. As protein: CASSSATGGGGYTF.

This clone was seen many times. V and J are TRBV5-6 and TRBJ1-1, with D uncertain. Germline V gives CDR1 SGHDT, CDR2 YYEEEE. Deletions cut 2 bases from V and 0 bases from J, with 8 bases between. The CDR3 covers 14 residues. The CDR3 spells CASSFEGMNTEAFF. The DNA of the CDR3 is TGTGCCAGCAGCTTCGAGGGTATGAACACTGAAGCTTTCTTT.

The rearrangement links TRBV25-1 to TRBJ2-7; 8 bases align to TRBD1. The CDR3 is 13 residues long. Germline CDR1 MGHDK, CDR2 SYGVNS. With V trimmed by 4 bases and J by 7 bases, 6 bases remained unmatched. The CDR3 coding sequence is TGTGCCAGCAGTGGCCCGGACAGGGCGGAGCAGTACTTC. This gives the protein CASSGPDRAEQYF.

In this sample, this clone turned up a few times. This rearrangement joins TRBV5-6 to TRBJ2-1, with a possible D match to TRBD2 (6 bases). The germline V and J ends were trimmed by 7 bases and 7 bases, with 15 bases remaining between them. Germline CDR1 and CDR2: SGHDT and YYEEEE. The CDR3 runs to 13 residues. The CDR3 reads CASLYRGRNEQFF. DNA for the CDR3: TGTGCCAGCCTTTACCGGGGGAGGAATGAGCAGTTCTTC.

The rearrangement joins TRBV7-3 to TRBJ1-1; D might be TRBD1 (5 bases). V shed 2 bases and J shed 6 bases, with 10 bases lying between them. Germline V gene sequence: CDR1 SGHTA, CDR2 FQGTGA. The CDR3 covers 13 residues. CDR3 sequence reads: CASSLGGGAEAFF. In DNA form, the CDR3 reads TGTGCCAGCAGCTTAGGGGGAGGTGCTGAAGCTTTCTTT.

As regards this clone: This specimen includes other DNA sequences encoding the same CDR3. The V call is TRBV6-6, the J call TRBJ2-7, with 7 bases aligning to TRBD1. V was pared by 6 bases and J by 2 bases, with 10 bases of the junction left unmatched. Germline values: CDR1 MNHNY, CDR2 SVGAGI (reference sequence). The CDR3 runs to 15 residues. CDR3: CASSHRDRATYEQYF. The CDR3 DNA reads TGTGCCAGCAGCCACCGAGACAGGGCGACCTACGAGCAGTACTTC.

This sequence joins TRBV29-1 and TRBJ2-5; the match to TRBD1 covers 7 bases. The J call may be mistaken, given a closer DNA end match to TRBJ2-7. This CDR3 spans 13 amino acids. CDR1 and CDR2 (germline): SQVTM, ANQGSEA. Here the CDR3 DNA reads TGCAGCGCCTCTGGGGACAGTGACTACGAGCAGTACTTC. Residues: CSASGDSDYEQYF.